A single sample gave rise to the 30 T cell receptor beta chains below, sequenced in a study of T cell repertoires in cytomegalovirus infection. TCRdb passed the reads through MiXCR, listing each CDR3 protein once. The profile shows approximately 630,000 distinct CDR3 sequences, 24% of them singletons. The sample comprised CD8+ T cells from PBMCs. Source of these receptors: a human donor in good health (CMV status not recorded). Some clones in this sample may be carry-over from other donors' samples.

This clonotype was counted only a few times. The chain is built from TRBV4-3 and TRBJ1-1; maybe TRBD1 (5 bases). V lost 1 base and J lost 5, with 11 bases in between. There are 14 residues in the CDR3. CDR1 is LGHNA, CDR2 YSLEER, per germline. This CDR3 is CASSQGGFETEAFF. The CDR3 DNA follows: TGCGCCAGCAGCCAAGGGGGCTTCGAGACTGAAGCTTTCTTT.

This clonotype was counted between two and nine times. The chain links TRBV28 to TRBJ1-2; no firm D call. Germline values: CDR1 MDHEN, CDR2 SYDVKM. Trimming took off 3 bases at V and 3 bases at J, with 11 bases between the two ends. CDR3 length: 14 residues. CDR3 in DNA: TGTGCCAGCAGTTTCGCCGGGTCCTACTATGGCTACACCTTC. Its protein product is CASSFAGSYYGYTF.

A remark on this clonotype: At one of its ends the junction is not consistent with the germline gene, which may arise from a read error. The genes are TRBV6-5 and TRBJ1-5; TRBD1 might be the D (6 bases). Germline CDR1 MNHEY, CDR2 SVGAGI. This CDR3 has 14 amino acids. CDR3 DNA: TGTGCCAGCAGCCCCGACAGGAACTATCAGTCCCAGCATTTT. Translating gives CASSPDRNYQSQHF.

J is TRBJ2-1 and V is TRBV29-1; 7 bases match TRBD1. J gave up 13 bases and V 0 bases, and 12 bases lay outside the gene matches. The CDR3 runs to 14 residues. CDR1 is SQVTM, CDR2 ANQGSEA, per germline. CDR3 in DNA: TGCAGCGTTGAAGATCCCACCGGGACAGAGATTCAGTTCTTC. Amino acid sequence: CSVEDPTGTEIQFF.

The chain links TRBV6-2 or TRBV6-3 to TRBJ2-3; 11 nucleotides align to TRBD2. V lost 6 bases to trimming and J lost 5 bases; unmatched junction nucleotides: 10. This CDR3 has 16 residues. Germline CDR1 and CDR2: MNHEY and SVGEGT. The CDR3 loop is CASRPDTSGGRDTQYF. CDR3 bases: TGTGCCAGCAGACCCGACACTAGCGGGGGAAGAGATACGCAGTATTTT.

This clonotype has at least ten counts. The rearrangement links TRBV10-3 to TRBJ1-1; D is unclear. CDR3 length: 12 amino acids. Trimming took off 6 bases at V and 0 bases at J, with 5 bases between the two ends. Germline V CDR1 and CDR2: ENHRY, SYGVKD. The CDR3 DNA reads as TGTGCCATCAGGGATATGAACACTGAAGCTTTCTTT. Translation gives CAIRDMNTEAFF.

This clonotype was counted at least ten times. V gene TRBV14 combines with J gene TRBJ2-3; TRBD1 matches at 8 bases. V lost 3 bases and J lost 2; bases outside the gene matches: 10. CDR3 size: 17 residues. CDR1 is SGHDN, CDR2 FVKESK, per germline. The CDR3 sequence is CASSHYTGGPYTDTQYF. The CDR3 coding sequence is TGTGCCAGCAGCCATTACACAGGGGGGCCTTACACAGATACGCAGTATTTT.

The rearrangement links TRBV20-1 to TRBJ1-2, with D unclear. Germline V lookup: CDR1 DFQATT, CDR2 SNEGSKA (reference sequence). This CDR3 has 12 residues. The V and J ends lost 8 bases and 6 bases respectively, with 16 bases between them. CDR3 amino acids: CSSPDDANGYTF. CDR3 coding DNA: TGCAGTTCCCCGGATGACGCGAATGGCTACACCTTC.

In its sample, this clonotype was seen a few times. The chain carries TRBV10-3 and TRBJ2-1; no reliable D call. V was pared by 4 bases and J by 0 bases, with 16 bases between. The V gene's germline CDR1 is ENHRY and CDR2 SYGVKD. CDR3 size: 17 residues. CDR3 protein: CAISVPPEPSSYNEQFF. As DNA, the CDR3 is TGTGCCATCAGTGTCCCCCCGGAGCCTAGCTCCTACAATGAGCAGTTCTTC.

The CDR3 DNA is TGCAGTGCTAGGACTTTCGGGCTCGAGACAGGTACAGCGAACACTGAAGCTTTCTTT. Its translation: CSARTFGLETGTANTEAFF. The chain links TRBV20-1 to TRBJ1-1, with D possibly TRBD1 on 6 matching bases. Trimming stripped 3 bases from V and 1 base from J, with 27 bases between. CDR1 is DFQATT, CDR2 SNEGSKA, per germline (reference sequence). There are 19 residues in the CDR3.

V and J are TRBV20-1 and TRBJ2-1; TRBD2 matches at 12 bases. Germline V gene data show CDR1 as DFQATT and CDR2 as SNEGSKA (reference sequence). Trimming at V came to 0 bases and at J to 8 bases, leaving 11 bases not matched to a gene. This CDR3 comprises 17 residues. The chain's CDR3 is CSARDYLAGGPSYEQFF. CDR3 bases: TGCAGTGCTAGAGATTACCTAGCGGGGGGGCCAAGTTATGAGCAGTTCTTC.

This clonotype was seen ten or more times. CDR3 nucleotides: TGTGCCAGCAGCTTAGTGCCGTCCCACTCCTACGAGCAGTACTTC. Amino acid sequence: CASSLVPSHSYEQYF. The chain is built from TRBV7-9 and TRBJ2-7; D is undetermined. The CDR3 has 15 amino acids. Germline CDR1 SEHNR, CDR2 FQNEAQ (reference sequence). V lost 1 base, J lost 0 bases, and 10 bases lay in between.

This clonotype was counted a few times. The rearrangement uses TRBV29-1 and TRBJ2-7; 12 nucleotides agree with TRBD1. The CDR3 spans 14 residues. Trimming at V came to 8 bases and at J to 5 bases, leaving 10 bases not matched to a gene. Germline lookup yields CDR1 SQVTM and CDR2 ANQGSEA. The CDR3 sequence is CSHSGQGAFDEQYF. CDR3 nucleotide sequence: TGCAGCCACTCGGGACAGGGGGCTTTCGACGAGCAGTACTTC.

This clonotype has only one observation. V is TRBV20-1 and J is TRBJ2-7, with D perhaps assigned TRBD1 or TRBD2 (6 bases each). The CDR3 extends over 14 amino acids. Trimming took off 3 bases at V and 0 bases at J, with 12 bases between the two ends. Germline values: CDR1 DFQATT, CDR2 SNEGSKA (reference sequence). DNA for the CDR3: TGCAGTGCTAGGGGGGGCGAAAGCTCCTACGAGCAGTACTTC. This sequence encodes CSARGGESSYEQYF.

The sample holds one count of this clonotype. As DNA, the CDR3 is TGTGCCATCAGCCTGCTGGGACAGGGGGACAACACCGGGGAGCTGTTTTTT. Protein sequence: CAISLLGQGDNTGELFF. The rearrangement uses TRBV10-3 and TRBJ2-2; TRBD1 agrees at 11 bases. V was pared by 6 bases and J by 2 bases, with 8 bases of the junction left unmatched. The germline CDR1 and CDR2 sequences are ENHRY and SYGVKD. The CDR3 contains 17 residues.

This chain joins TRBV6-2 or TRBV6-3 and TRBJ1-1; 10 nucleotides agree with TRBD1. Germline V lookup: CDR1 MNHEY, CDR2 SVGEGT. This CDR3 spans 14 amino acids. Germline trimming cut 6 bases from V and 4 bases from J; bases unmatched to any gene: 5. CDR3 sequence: CASSDWTGGTEAFF. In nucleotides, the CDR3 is TGTGCCAGCAGCGATTGGACAGGGGGCACTGAAGCTTTCTTT.

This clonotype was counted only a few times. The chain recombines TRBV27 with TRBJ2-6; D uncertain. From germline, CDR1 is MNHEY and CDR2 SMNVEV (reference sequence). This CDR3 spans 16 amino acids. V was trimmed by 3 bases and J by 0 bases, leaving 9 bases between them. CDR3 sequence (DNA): TGTGCCAGCAGTTTTCTCAGTCCCTCTGGGGCCAACGTCCTGACTTTC. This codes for CASSFLSPSGANVLTF. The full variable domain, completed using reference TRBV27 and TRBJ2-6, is EAQVTQNPRYLITVTGKKLTVTCSQNMNHEYMSWYRQDPGLGLRQIYYSMNVEVTDKGDVPEGYKVSRKEKRNFPLILESPSPNQTSLYFCASSFLSPSGANVLTFGAGSRLTVL.

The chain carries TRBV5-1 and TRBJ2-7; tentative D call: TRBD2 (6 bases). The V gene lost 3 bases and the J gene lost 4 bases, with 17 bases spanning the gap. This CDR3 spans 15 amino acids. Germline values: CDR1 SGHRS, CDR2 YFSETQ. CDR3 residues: CASSWGDGGVYEQYF. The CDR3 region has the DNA TGCGCCAGCAGCTGGGGGGACGGCGGGGTGTACGAGCAGTACTTC.

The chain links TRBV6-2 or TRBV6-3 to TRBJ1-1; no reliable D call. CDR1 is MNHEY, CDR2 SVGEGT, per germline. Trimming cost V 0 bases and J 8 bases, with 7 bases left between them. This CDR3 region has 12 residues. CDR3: CASSYSSPEAFF. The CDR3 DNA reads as TGTGCCAGCAGTTACTCGAGCCCCGAAGCTTTCTTT.

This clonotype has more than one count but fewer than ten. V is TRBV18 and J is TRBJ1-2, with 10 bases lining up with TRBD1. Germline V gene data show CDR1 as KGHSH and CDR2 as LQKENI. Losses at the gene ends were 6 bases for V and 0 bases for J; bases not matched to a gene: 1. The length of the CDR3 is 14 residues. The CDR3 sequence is CASSGQGTNYGYTF. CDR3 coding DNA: TGTGCCAGCTCGGGACAGGGGACTAACTATGGCTACACCTTC.

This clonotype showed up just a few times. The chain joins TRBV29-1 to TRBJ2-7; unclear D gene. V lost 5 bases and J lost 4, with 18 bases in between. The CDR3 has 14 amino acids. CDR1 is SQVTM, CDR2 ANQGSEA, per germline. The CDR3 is CSVMVPSEFYEQYF. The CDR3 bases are TGCAGCGTTATGGTGCCAAGCGAGTTTTACGAGCAGTACTTC.

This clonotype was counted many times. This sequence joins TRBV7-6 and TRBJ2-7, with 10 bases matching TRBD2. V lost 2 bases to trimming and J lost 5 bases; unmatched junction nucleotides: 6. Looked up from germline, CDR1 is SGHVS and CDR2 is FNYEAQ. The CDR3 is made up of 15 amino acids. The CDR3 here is CASSLRAGGQNEQYF. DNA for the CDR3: TGTGCCAGCAGCTTACGAGCGGGGGGGCAGAACGAGCAGTACTTC.

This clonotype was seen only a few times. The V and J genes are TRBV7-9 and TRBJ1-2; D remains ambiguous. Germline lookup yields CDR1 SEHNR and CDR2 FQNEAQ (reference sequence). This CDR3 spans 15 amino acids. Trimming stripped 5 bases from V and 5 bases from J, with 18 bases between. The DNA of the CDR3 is TGTGCCAGCAGCGAAATTACGGGCCCCTCTTATGGCTACACCTTC. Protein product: CASSEITGPSYGYTF.

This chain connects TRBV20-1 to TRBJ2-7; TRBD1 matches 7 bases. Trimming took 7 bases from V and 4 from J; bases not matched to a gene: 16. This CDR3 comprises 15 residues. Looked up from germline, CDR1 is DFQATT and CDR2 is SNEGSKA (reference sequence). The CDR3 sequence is CSVGLGKGALYEQYV. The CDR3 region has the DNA TGCAGTGTTGGGTTAGGGAAGGGGGCCTTATACGAGCAGTACGTC.

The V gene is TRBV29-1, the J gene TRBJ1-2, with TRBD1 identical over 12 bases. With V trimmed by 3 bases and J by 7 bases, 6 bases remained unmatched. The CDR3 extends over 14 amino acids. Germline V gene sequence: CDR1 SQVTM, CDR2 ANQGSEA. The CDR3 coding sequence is TGCAGCGTTGACTCGGGACAGGGGGCGTTTGGCTACACCTTC. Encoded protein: CSVDSGQGAFGYTF.

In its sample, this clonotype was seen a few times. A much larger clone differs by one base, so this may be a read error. The CDR3 sequence is CVTSPGISYEQYF. Written as DNA, the CDR3 is TGTGTCACTTCCCCGGGGATTTCCTACGAGCAGTACTTC. This rearrangement joins TRBV7-2 to TRBJ2-7, with TRBD2 as a possible D gene (5 bases). Germline loops: CDR1 SGHTA, CDR2 FQGNSA. The CDR3 is made up of 13 amino acids.

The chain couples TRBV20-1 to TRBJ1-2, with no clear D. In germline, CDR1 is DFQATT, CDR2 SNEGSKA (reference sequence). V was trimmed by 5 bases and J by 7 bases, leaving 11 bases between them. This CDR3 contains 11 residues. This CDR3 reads CSAPRTGGYTF. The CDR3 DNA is TGCAGTGCTCCCAGGACTGGTGGCTACACCTTC.

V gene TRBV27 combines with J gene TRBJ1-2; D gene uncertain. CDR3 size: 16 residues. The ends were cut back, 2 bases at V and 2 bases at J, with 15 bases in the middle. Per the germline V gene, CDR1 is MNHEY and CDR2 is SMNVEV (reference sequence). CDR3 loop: CASSLRLREQNYGYTF. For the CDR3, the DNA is TGTGCCAGCAGTTTACGCCTAAGGGAGCAAAACTATGGCTACACCTTC.

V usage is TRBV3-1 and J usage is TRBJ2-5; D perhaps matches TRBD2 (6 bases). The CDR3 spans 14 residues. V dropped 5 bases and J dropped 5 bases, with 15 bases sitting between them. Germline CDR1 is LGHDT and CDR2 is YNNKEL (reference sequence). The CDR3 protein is CASSAGRPEETQYF. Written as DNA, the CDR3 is TGTGCCAGCAGCGCGGGACGGCCAGAGGAGACCCAGTACTTC.

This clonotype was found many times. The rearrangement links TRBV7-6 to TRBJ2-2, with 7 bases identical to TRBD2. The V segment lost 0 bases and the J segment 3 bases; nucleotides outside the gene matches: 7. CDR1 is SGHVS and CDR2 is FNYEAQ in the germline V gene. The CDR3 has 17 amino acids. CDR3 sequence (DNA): TGTGCCAGCAGCTTAGCGGTCAGCGGGGCCGACACCGGGGAGCTGTTTTTT. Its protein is CASSLAVSGADTGELFF.